The T cell receptor beta chain described here comes from a study of identical twins (dated by TCRdb to 2015 to 2016). In terms of the full investigation: To test whether fetal clonotypes persist, this study deep-sequenced TCR alpha and beta repertoires from monozygotic twins, from unrelated adults of various ages, and from cord blood. To rule out contamination, replicate twin experiments were performed at different times with different library preparation protocols. Beyond this particular receptor, the publication reports: Invariant T cells such as MAIT and iNKT could partly confound zero-insertion analyses, although diverse VJ usage argued against such confounding for most clonotypes. Out-of-frame TCR alpha sequences shared between twins showed an excess of low generation-probability sequences compared with coincidental sharing between unrelated individuals. Out-of-frame TCR alpha sharing in monozygotic twins was systematically underestimated by recombination models, whereas sharing between unrelated individuals was in agreement with the recombination models. Because the same donors could not be followed over many years, the conclusions relied on cross-sectional statistical analysis. Fewer insertions were carried by abundant cord blood beta clonotypes, a similar but weaker trend appeared in young adult naive repertoires, and no such trend appeared in memory repertoires. The excess sharing between twins in beta out-of-frame sequences was weaker because fewer shared sequences reduced the signal-to-noise ratio.

Every donor was a healthy Caucasian. Three pairs of female monozygotic twins, all aged 18 to 29 years, were included in the twin cohort. Peripheral blood mononuclear cells were used as the source from which RNA for TCR libraries was isolated. CDR1 and CDR2, looked up from the germline V gene (reference sequence), are SEHNR and FQNEAQ. V trim: 2 bases; J trim: 8 bases; unmatched bases: 5. The CDR3 runs 13 residues from the cysteine to the phenylalanine. Only CDR3 DNA is held: 39 bases, read in frame from base 1. Libraries were built with 5' RACE. Data came from an Illumina HiSeq 2000. Template switching added a universal primer binding site, and the final cDNA carried a unique molecular identifier that allowed TCR cDNA molecules to be counted accurately. Specific primers in the conserved constant-segment region were used to synthesize first-strand cDNA for the TCR alpha and beta chains. To control for contamination, every cDNA library carried two barcodes: a SMART-Mk sample barcode plus Illumina barcodes. TruSeq adapter sequences and Illumina sample barcodes were added in two successive PCR steps. TCR alpha and beta cDNA libraries were sequenced on the Illumina HiSeq platform with custom primers. Under the source paper's analysis protocol: MiGEC was used to process raw reads and extract unique molecular identifiers, and MiXCR was used to find CDR3 positions. For each individual, recombination models were inferred using an EM algorithm with the repgenHMM and IGoR tools. Shared clonotypes were analyzed with the tcR package in R, and sharing was normalized by the product of cloneset sizes. To study raw recombination without the effects of thymic and clonal selection, out-of-frame nonproductive sequences were analyzed. The public reads were reprocessed in TCRdb via fastp at Q25 and MiXCR, keeping in-frame beta chains. When rows share a CDR3 protein, they turn into one entry using the most common DNA and genes. The V and J calls reflect TCRdb's pipeline rather than the authors' work. The sample data list some 790,000 distinct CDR3 sequences, and roughly 20% of these were observed just once. Of the sample, under 15% is held by the ten largest clones.

As regards this clonotype: This clone's antigen is unknown. Base qualities are not provided; no much larger clone lies one nucleotide away.

The same specimen was also included in a second study, on T cells expressing NK-cell markers. Taken from the second paper: TCR beta-chain repertoires were profiled in sorted CD3+CD56+NKG2C+, CD3+CD56+NKG2C- and CD3+CD56-NKG2C+ T-cell subsets from roughly eight donors. Among the eight sequenced donors, only one was HCMV-seronegative, while the other seven were HCMV-seropositive. To restrict sorting to alphabetaTCR-expressing T cells, an anti-gammadeltaTCR antibody was added in several experiments. For 6 or 7 donors, the dominant CD3+CD56+NKG2C+ clonotypes were among the top 10 CD8+ clonotypes and accounted for roughly 1.0-7.5% of CD8+ T cells. Those dominant clonotypes were again the most abundant among CD3+CD56-NKG2C+ cells in a handful of donors, at about 25-65%. Whether the expanded NKG2C-expressing T cell clones were specific for HCMV antigens remained unclear. The eight sequenced donors were randomly selected healthy volunteers, three men and five women. A commercial ELISA kit detecting HCMV-specific IgG in serum was used to determine HCMV serostatus. For a handful of donors, bulk peripheral blood T-cell repertoires were also sequenced from unsorted PBMC. MIGEC was used to demultiplex reads and group reads by UMI, and MiTCR was used to assemble and quantify clonotypes. To remove erroneous sequences, TCR cDNA sequences were retained only when supported by two or more reads. Downstream repertoire analysis used the tcR package, and clonotypes were matched across fractions by CDR3 nucleotide sequence plus V segment. VDJmatch was used to annotate antigen specificity against VDJdb, with one amino acid substitution in CDR3 allowed.

Sequenced sample: PBMCs. The TCR was taken from a young woman in good health. Here the chain combines TRBV7-9 and TRBJ1-1, and TRBD1 aligns with 7 junction nucleotides. The CDR3 sequence is CASSLTGAPEAFF. The DNA sequence follows: TGTGCCAGCAGCTTAACAGGGGCGCCCGAAGCTTTCTTT. With the rest looked up from the reference TRBV7-9 and TRBJ1-1 genes rather than sequenced, the full variable domain is DTGVSQNPRHKITKRGQNVTFRCDPISEHNRLYWYRQTLGQGPEFLTYFQNEAQLEKSRLLSDRFSAERPKGSFSTLEIQRTEQGDSAMYLCASSLTGAPEAFFGQGTRLTVV.